This passage covers 15 T cell receptor beta chains from one sample sequenced in a study of graft-versus-host responses after intestinal transplantation. The authors seeded about 200,000 CFSE-labeled responder cells together with about 200,000 irradiated stimulator cells tagged with violet dye. Profiling relied on immunoSEQ multiplex PCR, and the TCRdb table lists in-frame clones only, not all of them. The repertoire holds more than 9,500 clones, with under 45% as singletons. The sample consisted of alloreactive CD8+ T cells from a mixed lymphocyte reaction culture, taken before intestinal transplant. Subset here: CFSE-low proliferating T cells sorted from roughly 6-day pre-transplant mixed lymphocyte reaction (GvH or HvG direction). These receptors all stem from a human patient who received an intestinal transplant.

The V gene is TRBV5-6, the J gene TRBJ1-1, with D perhaps matching TRBD1 (6 bases). Per germline, CDR1 SGHDT and CDR2 YYEEEE. The CDR3 is 14 residues long. Trimming took off 3 bases at V and 6 bases at J, with 15 bases between the two ends. The DNA of the CDR3 is TGTGCCAGCAGCTCGCCTAGGGGGGAGCCTGAAGCTTTCTTT. Amino acids: CASSSPRGEPEAFF. Based on the CDR3 plus reference TRBV5-6 and TRBJ1-1, the full variable domain is DAGVTQSPTHLIKTRGQQVTLRCSPKSGHDTVSWYQQALGQGPQFIFQYYEEEERQRGNFPDRFSGHQFPNYSSELNVNALLLGDSALYLCASSSPRGEPEAFFGQGTRLTVV.

This clone was observed a handful of times. V usage is TRBV11-1 and J usage is TRBJ2-7, with TRBD1 identical over 10 bases. Germline V gives CDR1 SGHAT, CDR2 FQDESV (reference sequence). Germline trimming cut 4 bases from V and 5 bases from J; bases unmatched to any gene: 5. The CDR3 runs 14 residues. The CDR3 spells CASSSWDRGDEQYF. CDR3 sequence (DNA): TGTGCCAGCAGCTCTTGGGACAGGGGCGACGAGCAGTACTTC.

V and J are TRBV18 and TRBJ1-3; 7 bases agree with TRBD1. Losses at the gene ends were 10 bases for V and 0 bases for J; bases not matched to a gene: 12. The CDR3 runs 16 residues. The germline CDR1 and CDR2 sequences are KGHSH and LQKENI. The CDR3 spells CATSDRVFTSGNTIYF. CDR3 coding DNA: TGTGCCACCAGTGACAGGGTATTCACCTCTGGAAACACCATATATTTT.

This chain links TRBV30 with TRBJ1-6; D gene ambiguous. V shed 4 bases and J shed 6 bases, with 16 bases lying between them. The V gene's germline CDR1 is GTSNPN and CDR2 SVGIG (reference sequence). The CDR3 covers 15 residues. In DNA, the CDR3 is TGTGCCTGGAATCTCGGTACATTGTCTAATTCACCCCTCCACTTT. Its protein product is CAWNLGTLSNSPLHF. Variable domain in full (rest from reference TRBV30 and TRBJ1-6): SQTIHQWPATLVQPVGSPLSLECTVEGTSNPNLYWYRQAAGRGLQLLFYSVGIGQISSEVPQNLSASRPQDRQFILSSKKLLLSDSGFYLCAWNLGTLSNSPLHFGNGTRLTVT.

This clone came up a few times. The CDR3 spells CASRTGRGSYEQYF. The CDR3 DNA reads TGTGCCAGCAGAACAGGGAGGGGCTCCTACGAGCAGTACTTC. V is TRBV28 and J is TRBJ2-7; a possible D gene is TRBD2 (7 bases). This CDR3 region has 14 residues. CDR1 and CDR2 from the germline V gene are MDHEN and SYDVKM. Deletions cut 6 bases from V and 0 bases from J, with 12 bases between.

This chain connects TRBV4-1 to TRBJ2-5, with 7 bases matching TRBD2. The end of the DNA aligns better with TRBJ2-7, so the J call may be wrong. Looked up from germline, CDR1 is MGHRA and CDR2 is YSYEKL. The CDR3 extends over 15 amino acids. The CDR3 DNA follows: TGCGCCAGCAGCCAAGACCTCTCTAGCGGCTACGAGCAGTACTTC. It is translated as CASSQDLSSGYEQYF.

The chain combines TRBV7-9 with TRBJ2-7, with unresolved D. CDR1 is SEHNR and CDR2 is FQNEAQ in the germline V gene (reference sequence). CDR3 length: 12 amino acids. Trimming left V 5 bases short and J 3 bases short, with 8 bases between. CDR3 loop: CASSHVDYEQYF. The CDR3 DNA sequence: TGTGCCAGCAGCCACGTGGACTACGAGCAGTACTTC.

The V gene is TRBV4-1, the J gene TRBJ2-7; 13 nucleotides agree with TRBD2. V was pared by 8 bases and J by 7 bases, with 11 bases of the junction left unmatched. This CDR3 is 15 amino acids long. Germline V CDR1 and CDR2: MGHRA, YSYEKL. The CDR3 region is CASGTSGTGRGEQYF. CDR3 DNA sequence: TGCGCCAGCGGGACTAGCGGGACCGGGCGCGGGGAGCAGTACTTC.

This clone was counted between two and nine times. V and J are TRBV7-5 and TRBJ2-7; TRBD2, the table's D call, lacks a check against the DNA. TRBV7-5 is labeled a pseudogene. The CDR3 spans 13 residues. The DNA for the CDR3 is TGTGCCAGCAGCTTGAGCGACCGCTACGAGCAGTACTTC. Residues: CASSLSDRYEQYF.

Notes on this clone: Compared with germline, one end of the junction differs, possibly owing to a read error. The rearrangement joins TRBV5-1 to TRBJ2-7; TRBD1 might be the D (6 bases). This CDR3 region has 13 residues. Germline loops: CDR1 SGHRS, CDR2 YFSETQ. This CDR3 is CASSQGTTYEQYF. The DNA of the CDR3 is TGTGCCAGCAGTCAGGGGACAACCTACGAGCAGTACTTC.

This clone was seen a handful of times. The chain joins TRBV5-4 to TRBJ1-5, with 7 positions matching TRBD1. The trim removed 4 bases at V and 5 bases at J, leaving 6 bases unmatched. The CDR3 spans 14 residues. The germline V gene has CDR1 SGHNT and CDR2 YYREEE (reference sequence). CDR3 protein: CASSPGQDYQPQHF. For the CDR3, the DNA is TGTGCCAGCAGCCCAGGACAGGATTATCAGCCCCAGCATTTT.

This clone came up a few times. V usage is TRBV2 and J usage is TRBJ2-3, with D possibly matching TRBD2 (5 bases). Trimming left V 7 bases short and J 14 bases short, with 28 bases between. The CDR3 sequence is 15 residues long. Germline CDR1 reads SNHLY; CDR2 reads FYNNEI. The CDR3 sequence: CASTLNSGNARFRYF. CDR3 DNA sequence: TGTGCCAGCACTCTGAATTCCGGGAACGCACGCTTTCGGTATTTT.

The V gene is TRBV19, the J gene TRBJ1-1, with D uncertain. This CDR3 is built from 12 residues. Germline CDR1 LNHDA, CDR2 SQIVND (reference sequence). Deletions cut 2 bases from V and 5 bases from J, with 6 bases between. CDR3 DNA: TGTGCCAGTAGTATACCCGGGACTGAAGCTTTCTTT. Its translation is CASSIPGTEAFF.

This chain links TRBV30 with TRBJ2-1; D unclear. Trimming removed 4 bases from V and 10 bases from J, with 17 bases in between. CDR1 GTSNPN and CDR2 SVGIG come from the germline V gene (reference sequence). The CDR3 is made up of 13 amino acids. CDR3 amino acids: CAWTALSLSEQFF. As DNA, the CDR3 is TGTGCCTGGACGGCACTAAGCTTATCGGAGCAGTTCTTC.

This chain connects TRBV6-8 to TRBJ2-7, with D hard to call. The V gene's germline CDR1 is MNHGY and CDR2 SAAAGT. The CDR3 sequence is 12 residues long. V was pared by 5 bases and J by 6 bases, with 11 bases between. This chain's CDR3 is CASSPDPSEQYF. CDR3 DNA: TGTGCCAGCAGTCCCGATCCTTCCGAGCAGTACTTC.